This T cell receptor beta chain was recovered during a study of shared clonotypes between healthy human individuals (dated by TCRdb to the early 2020s). Some background on the complete study: A couple of women and a few men aged 18 to 49 years were included in the cohort. For each donor, three plates each were used for CD4 naive and CD4 memory, two plates were used for CD8 naive, and one plate was used for CD8 memory. To estimate repertoire size and how much clonotype sharing occurs between individuals, the study deeply sequenced the blood TCR repertoires of 5 or 6 healthy adults. Libraries were prepared and TCR repertoires were sequenced by different laboratories using diverse techniques, in order to increase sequencing depth and limit assay-specific biases. Leukapheresis yielded between about 0.85 and 10 billion PBMCs per donor. The paper as a whole reports these results and caveats: Naive subsets generally had larger estimated clonotype richness than memory subsets did. Clonotypes shared by all four sorted-subset donors showed higher generation probabilities than non-shared clonotypes. Because the study included a small number of donors, the genetic and exposure-history diversity represented was limited. Sampling was restricted to blood, and TCR repertoires in tissue are likely to differ from TCR repertoires in blood. Across a handful of donors, about 5.2% of naive CD4, 3% to 4% of naive CD8, about 2.3% of memory CD4, and 0.3% to 0.45% of memory CD8 clonotypes were shared. Based on pairwise subsampling, the degree of clonotype sharing among donors was expected to be affected by sequencing depth. Even with the large sequencing depth, rarefaction of the sorted-subset datasets indicated that sequencing was incomplete.

The germline V gene gives CDR1 as MGHDK and CDR2 as SYGVNS. The CDR3 covers 15 residues, taking in both the cysteine and the phenylalanine. CDR3 DNA only is kept here, 45 bases in frame from base 1. V is shortened by 0 bases, J by 8 bases, and the region joining them spans 14 bases. Note on this clone: What antigen it recognizes has not been identified. No base qualities exist here, and no much larger clone lies one base off it.

TCR CDR3 regions were amplified from genomic DNA by multiplex PCR using the deep immunoSEQ assay. For each cell subset, the extracted genomic DNA was distributed evenly across all wells of several immunoSEQ 96-well plates, and each plate served as one replicate. For sorted subsets, roughly 0.2 ug genomic DNA, equal to some 28,000 T cell genomes, was loaded into each replicate PCR. Purified libraries were quantified with a Qubit 3.0 fluorometer, sized on a Bioanalyzer 2100, and re-quantified with the KAPA Library Quantification kit. Every immunoSEQ 96-well plate was sequenced on a dedicated single-read 150-cycle Illumina NextSeq 550 flow cell. Turning to the authors' computational methods: Because the immunoSEQ output held only junctional sequences and lacked quality scores, the filtering could not match the filtering applied to full-length reads. Sequences were annotated with PyIR, a Python wrapper for IgBLAST v1.9, using IMGT germline references to assign V/J genes and CDR3. Any read was removed if the V/J assignment was weak (E-value above 1e-6), the CDR3 was missing, or the read contained stop codons, out-of-frame junctions, or ambiguous translated residues. V3J clonotypes were defined as sequences sharing the same inferred V gene, J gene, and CDR3 amino acid sequence. The percentage overlap between two repertoires was calculated by dividing the number of shared unique clonotypes by the size of the smaller repertoire. Repertoire richness was assessed with RTK rarefaction, the Chao1 estimator, and Recon v2.1 estimates of unobserved clonotypes. For all TCRbeta clonotypes obtained by the gDNA method from a few donors, generation probabilities were computed with OLGA. The immuneACCESS repertoire file appears here via TCRdb, limited to in-frame rearrangements. These files lack a portion of the clones; in checked studies, under half of the deficit traces to unresolved V genes, and the cause of the others is not known. Clone size and V and J calls were adopted from that table, with D and trimming inferred from the DNA. The sample table records about 2.3 million clones; 85% to 95% of these occur just once. In total, the top ten clones hold roughly 0.34% of the sample.

Healthy HIV-negative adults with no recently reported acute infections or vaccinations were included as donors. Every donor was a Caucasian adult living in Nashville, Tennessee, USA. Magnetic negative selection was used to enrich CD4+ T cells, after which naive cells were positively selected on CD45RA and the negative fraction became the memory subset. Blood was collected by leukapheresis, and PBMCs were isolated by Ficoll-Histopaque density gradient centrifugation and then cryopreserved in liquid nitrogen vapor phase. Purity and quantity of every magnetically sorted T cell population were checked by analytical flow cytometry. Genomic DNA was isolated from each sorted fraction and quantified by UV absorbance on a Nanodrop 2000c.

This chain joins TRBV25-1 to TRBJ2-1; the D gene is perhaps TRBD1 or TRBD2, each of them matching over 5 bases. The specimen sequenced was naive CD4+ T cells from PBMCs. Interpreted using the paper, the cell subset or site label stands for: CD45RA+ positively selected. The TCR was taken from a man between 18 and 35 years old in good health. Some clones in this sample may be carry-over from other donors' samples. The CDR3 sequence is CASSEYGDWGDEQFF. The sequenced DNA is TGTGCCAGCAGTGAATACGGGGATTGGGGCGATGAGCAGTTCTTC.